This entry describes one T cell receptor beta chain. Deletions cut 0 bases from V and 2 bases from J, with 8 bases between. The CDR3 has 14 amino acids. CDR1 and CDR2 (germline): SGHRS, YFSETQ. This sample was included in a study of blood T cell repertoires in COVID-19. Study details: PBMCs, B-cell-depleted T cells, or T cells provided the cDNA or gDNA that made up the material.

Authors' methods: Amplification with reference gene primers provided the estimates of nucleated cell counts. Sequenced by immunoSEQ multiplex PCR; TCRdb stores in-frame clones only, minus some. Clone size and the V and J calls come from that table; the DNA yielded D and trimming. The table includes 200,000 to 250,000 clones, roughly 86% detected once. V and J are TRBV5-1 and TRBJ1-1; D not resolved. This TCR was sampled from a woman aged 55 to 70 with acute or convalescent COVID-19. The sequencing sample was made of peripheral blood. The CDR3 DNA sequence: TGCGCCAGCAGCTTGGCAAGCGGAAACACTGAAGCTTTCTTT. Amino acids: CASSLASGNTEAFF.